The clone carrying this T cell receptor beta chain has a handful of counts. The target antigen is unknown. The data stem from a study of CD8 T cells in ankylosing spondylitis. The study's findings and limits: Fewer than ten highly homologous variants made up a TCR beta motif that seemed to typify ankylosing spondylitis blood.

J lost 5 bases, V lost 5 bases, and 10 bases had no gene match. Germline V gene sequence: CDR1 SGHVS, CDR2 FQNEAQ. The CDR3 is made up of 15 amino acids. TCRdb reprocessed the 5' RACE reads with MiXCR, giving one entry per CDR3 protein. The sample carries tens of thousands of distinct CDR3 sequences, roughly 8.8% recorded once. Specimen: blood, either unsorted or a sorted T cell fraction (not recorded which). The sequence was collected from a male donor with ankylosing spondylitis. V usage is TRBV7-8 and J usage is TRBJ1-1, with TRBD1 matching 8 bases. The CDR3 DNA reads TGTGCCAGCAGCCTGAGCCAGGGGGCCGGGACTGAAGCTTTCTTT. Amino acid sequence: CASSLSQGAGTEAFF.